The next 21 T cell receptor beta chains were all read from a single sample in a study of early T cells in non-severe SARS-CoV-2 infection. From the 5' RACE reads, TCRdb called clonotypes with MiXCR, one entry per CDR3 protein. The sample has about 60,000 distinct CDR3 sequences, approximately 9.3% seen once. The source material was whole blood. The source is an adult who was a healthcare worker with PCR-confirmed SARS-CoV-2 infection or an uninfected control (not recorded which).

This clonotype came up a few times. V and J are TRBV5-5 and TRBJ2-3; 7 nucleotides agree with TRBD2. Germline V CDR1 and CDR2: SGHKS, YYEKEE (reference sequence). CDR3 length: 16 amino acids. V shed 4 bases and J 2 bases; nucleotides not matched to a gene: 10. This chain's CDR3 is CASSLGGVTLTDTQYF. Here the CDR3 DNA reads TGTGCCAGCAGCCTGGGAGGGGTTACCCTCACAGATACGCAGTATTTT.

There are many counts of this clonotype. J is TRBJ2-1 and V is TRBV5-1; 7 bases are shared with TRBD2. CDR1 and CDR2 from the germline V gene are SGHRS and YFSETQ. The CDR3 spans 16 residues. V was pared by 4 bases and J by 0 bases, with 7 bases of the junction left unmatched. CDR3 DNA: TGCGCCAGCAGCCCCCTCGGGGGGAGCTCCTACAATGAGCAGTTCTTC. Translation gives CASSPLGGSSYNEQFF.

This clonotype was picked up many times. The chain employs TRBV19 and TRBJ1-5, with D possibly being TRBD1 (6 bases). Trimming removed 9 bases from V and 1 base from J, with 13 bases in between. Germline V gene lookup returns CDR1 LNHDA and CDR2 SQIVND (reference sequence). The CDR3 covers 14 residues. The CDR3: CASAGQFSNQPQHF. The CDR3 coding sequence is TGTGCCAGCGCAGGACAGTTCAGCAATCAGCCCCAGCATTTT.

In this sample, this clonotype turned up a few times. The chain employs TRBV20-1 and TRBJ2-3; the D is unclear. Deletions cut 5 bases from V and 0 bases from J, with 9 bases between. The CDR3 is made up of 13 amino acids. Germline values: CDR1 DFQATT, CDR2 SNEGSKA (reference sequence). The CDR3 reads CSAPKPSTDTQYF. Here the CDR3 DNA reads TGCAGTGCTCCCAAACCTAGCACAGATACGCAGTATTTT.

This clonotype came up a few times. The chain links TRBV6-5 to TRBJ2-3; tentative D call: TRBD2 (7 bases). This CDR3 is built from 16 residues. CDR1 is MNHEY, CDR2 SVGAGI, per germline. V gave up 0 bases and J gave up 4 bases, with 14 bases separating them. The CDR3 here is CASSYSAPGGPDTQYF. The DNA for the CDR3 is TGTGCCAGCAGTTACTCGGCCCCCGGGGGGCCAGATACGCAGTATTTT.

This clonotype has a handful of counts. The rearrangement uses TRBV2 and TRBJ2-7, with D possibly being TRBD1 (6 bases). Trimming took off 3 bases at V and 0 bases at J, with 12 bases between the two ends. This CDR3 has 15 amino acids. The germline gives CDR1 SNHLY, CDR2 FYNNEI. The CDR3 sequence is CASSEAQGHSYEQYF. The CDR3 DNA reads TGTGCCAGCAGTGAGGCGCAGGGACACTCCTACGAGCAGTACTTC. The variable domain in full, completed from reference TRBV2 and TRBJ2-7, reads EPEVTQTPSHQVTQMGQEVILRCVPISNHLYFYWYRQILGQKVEFLVSFYNNEISEKSEIFDDQFSVERPDGSNFTLKIRSTKLEDSAMYFCASSEAQGHSYEQYFGPGTRLTVT.

This clonotype was counted between two and nine times. For the CDR3, the DNA is TGCAGCGCGGGACAGAATGATCAGCCCCAGCATTTT. Translating gives CSAGQNDQPQHF. This rearrangement joins TRBV29-1 to TRBJ1-5; 7 nucleotides agree with TRBD1. Germline CDR1 SQVTM, CDR2 ANQGSEA. Losses at the gene ends were 7 bases for V and 5 bases for J; bases not matched to a gene: 5. CDR3 length: 12 residues.

This clonotype came up many times. The CDR3 DNA follows: TGTGCCAGCAGTTACCGGACAGGGCGGTCCTACAATGAGCAGTTCTTC. This codes for CASSYRTGRSYNEQFF. This rearrangement joins TRBV6-2 or TRBV6-3 to TRBJ2-1; TRBD1 matches 8 bases. This CDR3 spans 16 amino acids. Unmatched junction bases numbered 4, after V lost 2 bases and J lost 1 base. From germline, CDR1 is MNHEY and CDR2 SVGEGT.

This clonotype was seen many times. The rearrangement joins TRBV19 to TRBJ2-1, with TRBD1 identical over 9 bases. Germline V lookup: CDR1 LNHDA, CDR2 SQIVND (reference sequence). V trimming: 9 bases; J trimming: 8 bases; junction bases outside the gene matches: 17. The CDR3 has 16 amino acids. The CDR3 is CASTFLPGQGTDEQFF. CDR3 coding DNA: TGTGCCAGCACATTTCTCCCGGGACAGGGTACGGATGAGCAGTTCTTC. The full variable domain, completed using reference TRBV19 and TRBJ2-1, is DGGITQSPKYLFRKEGQNVTLSCEQNLNHDAMYWYRQDPGQGLRLIYYSQIVNDFQKGDIAEGYSVSREKKESFPLTVTSAQKNPTAFYLCASTFLPGQGTDEQFFGPGTRLTVL.

This clonotype has at least ten counts. The chain combines TRBV9 with TRBJ2-1, with D perhaps matching TRBD2 (5 bases). This CDR3 is 15 amino acids long. CDR1 is SGDLS and CDR2 is YYNGEE in the germline V gene. The V end was cut by 2 bases, the J end by 3 bases, with 12 bases between. In DNA form, the CDR3 reads TGTGCCAGCAGCGTTACGGACTTAATCTACAATGAGCAGTTCTTC. Its translation: CASSVTDLIYNEQFF.

This clonotype has a single count. This may be a read error: a much more frequent sequence differs by one nucleotide. The chain is built from TRBV7-2 and TRBJ1-2, with 7 bases that match TRBD1. V trimming: 9 bases; J trimming: 4 bases; junction bases outside the gene matches: 8. The germline CDR1 and CDR2 sequences are SGHTA and FQGNSA. The CDR3 is made up of 13 amino acids. As DNA, the CDR3 is TGTGCCAGAACCCGGACAGGCGGCTATGGCTACACCTTC. Translated, it gives CARTRTGGYGYTF.

This clonotype showed up just a few times. The V call is TRBV7-9, the J call TRBJ2-2; 9 bases are shared with TRBD1. The CDR3 spans 17 residues. Germline assignment: CDR1 SEHNR and CDR2 FQNEAQ (reference sequence). J was trimmed by 3 bases and V by 5 bases; bases with no gene match: 10. The CDR3 region is CASSRARDRVDTGELFF. CDR3 sequence (DNA): TGTGCCAGCAGCAGAGCACGGGACAGGGTGGACACCGGGGAGCTGTTTTTT.

This clonotype was detected ten times or more. The chain has TRBV7-9 and TRBJ2-7; possibly TRBD2 for D (7 bases). The CDR3 is made up of 19 amino acids. CDR1 and CDR2 from the germline V gene are SEHNR and FQNEAQ (reference sequence). V was clipped by 1 base and J by 3 bases, with 25 bases between them. The CDR3 region has the DNA TGTGCCAGCAGCTTAGAGAGGGCGGGGGCATCGAGACCGATCTACGAGCAGTACTTC. It is translated as CASSLERAGASRPIYEQYF.

This clonotype was counted a few times. The rearrangement uses TRBV29-1 and TRBJ2-7, with no clear D. The germline gives CDR1 SQVTM, CDR2 ANQGSEA. V gave up 4 bases and J gave up 3 bases, with 10 bases separating them. This CDR3 has 12 residues. CDR3 loop: CSVAQNVYEQYF. Here the CDR3 DNA reads TGCAGCGTTGCCCAAAACGTCTACGAGCAGTACTTC.

The rearrangement joins TRBV30 to TRBJ1-1; 11 positions match TRBD1. Germline CDR1 reads GTSNPN; CDR2 reads SVGIG (reference sequence). The CDR3 is 16 residues long. V lost 1 base and J lost 0; bases outside the gene matches: 4. In nucleotides, the CDR3 is TGTGCCTGGAGTGCCAGGACAGGGGGCGTGAACACTGAAGCTTTCTTT. This sequence encodes CAWSARTGGVNTEAFF.

This clonotype has just a few counts. The V and J genes are TRBV5-1 and TRBJ2-7, with 7 bases aligning to TRBD1. V gave up 1 base and J gave up 2 bases; unmatched junction bases: 6. CDR1 SGHRS and CDR2 YFSETQ come from the germline V gene. This CDR3 is 15 amino acids long. CDR3 sequence (DNA): TGCGCCAGCAGCTTGCCGGGACAGAGGGCCTACGAGCAGTACTTC. Amino acids: CASSLPGQRAYEQYF.

Only a few counts were recorded for this clonotype. The chain couples TRBV20-1 to TRBJ1-1, with D uncertain. Germline V CDR1 and CDR2: DFQATT, SNEGSKA (reference sequence). V was clipped by 6 bases and J by 1 base, with 21 bases between them. This CDR3 region has 16 residues. CDR3 sequence (DNA): TGCAGTGCGGACCGCGGAACAACCCTATCGAACACTGAAGCTTTCTTT. Translation gives CSADRGTTLSNTEAFF.

At least ten counts were recorded for this clonotype. The chain uses TRBV11-2 and TRBJ2-1; D unclear. The CDR3 runs 13 residues. V dropped 1 base and J dropped 2 bases, with 3 bases sitting between them. Germline assignment: CDR1 SGHAT and CDR2 FQNNGV. CDR3 sequence reads: CASSLVPYNEQFF. As DNA, the CDR3 is TGTGCCAGCAGCTTAGTTCCCTACAATGAGCAGTTCTTC.

The gene calls are TRBV27 and TRBJ2-3; D tentatively reads TRBD1 or TRBD2 (6 bases each). The CDR3 has 14 residues. V was pared by 8 bases and J by 8 bases, with 20 bases between. The germline V gene has CDR1 MNHEY and CDR2 SMNVEV (reference sequence). This CDR3 is CASGYLTGAATQYF. The DNA of the CDR3 is TGTGCCAGCGGCTACCTCACGGGGGCTGCTACGCAGTATTTT.

This clonotype was found many times. The chain combines TRBV19 with TRBJ1-2; D possibly corresponds to TRBD1 (6 bases). The CDR3 has 14 amino acids. Germline loops: CDR1 LNHDA, CDR2 SQIVND (reference sequence). Trimming stripped 2 bases from V and 3 bases from J, with 10 bases between. The CDR3 bases are TGTGCCAGTAGTATAAGGGACACCGACTATGGCTACACCTTC. This codes for CASSIRDTDYGYTF.

The sample holds many counts of this clonotype. This chain links TRBV20-1 with TRBJ2-7; the match to TRBD1 covers 8 bases. Trimming took 5 bases from V and 2 from J; bases not matched to a gene: 11. This CDR3 contains 15 residues. Germline values: CDR1 DFQATT, CDR2 SNEGSKA (reference sequence). CDR3 sequence (DNA): TGCAGTGCTCAGTACCGGGACAGGTTCACCTACGAGCAGTACTTC. It encodes CSAQYRDRFTYEQYF.